The T cell receptor (beta chain) described here comes from a study of T cell responses to AZD1222 COVID-19 vaccine. Turning to the study itself: Analysis merged second doses at about 4 or about 12 weeks. Study conclusions and caveats: Vaccine-associated CD4 TCRs spanned spike, dominant at 160-218 and 743-854.

A word on this clone: What it binds is unknown.

Method: immunoSEQ multiplex PCR; TCRdb's copy keeps in-frame clones and lacks some. This sample has some 120,000 clones, with roughly 91% found just once. Trimming took 8 bases from V and 0 from J, leaving 25 bases between them. This CDR3 has 19 residues. Germline assignment: CDR1 PRHDT and CDR2 FYEKMQ (reference sequence). The sample was peripheral blood, taken on day 0 of AZD1222 vaccination. This TCR came from an adult in good health. The V call is TRBV13, the J call TRBJ2-2, with D tentatively TRBD1 (5 bases). The CDR3 is CASRSISGRARTNTGELFF. For the CDR3, the DNA is TGTGCCAGCCGGTCAATTTCTGGCAGGGCCAGGACGAACACCGGGGAGCTGTTTTTT.